This TCR beta chain was obtained from a study of T-cell reconstitution after alpha-beta-depleted transplantation in children. Researchers prepared the TCRbeta library using unique molecular identifiers, the study reports. TCRdb passed the PCR reads through MiXCR, listing each CDR3 protein once. Found here are some 300,000 distinct CDR3 sequences, under 13% of them singletons; the top ten hold 2% to 3%. The CDR3 consists of 13 residues. Germline lookup yields CDR1 DFQATT and CDR2 SNEGSKA (reference sequence). Losses at the gene ends were 6 bases for V and 8 bases for J; bases not matched to a gene: 4.

The source of this sequence is a human donor who donated a stem cell graft to a child with acute lymphoblastic leukemia. The source material was PBMCs from the stem cell graft donor, sampled from the stem cell graft. The V and J genes are TRBV20-1 and TRBJ2-1; TRBD2 agrees at 13 bases. The CDR3 region is CSATSGRAYEQFF. The DNA of the CDR3 is TGCAGTGCCACTAGCGGGAGGGCCTATGAGCAGTTCTTC.